Sequencing of this T cell receptor (beta chain) was carried out in a study of blood T cells in healthy people across ages. This CDR3 comprises 18 residues. The germline gives CDR1 LNHNV, CDR2 YYDKDF (reference sequence). V was trimmed by 5 bases and J by 0 bases, leaving 21 bases between them. Primed by a sample-barcoded 5' primer and a J-beta primer mix, a second PCR proceeded for 7 to 11 cycles. TCRdb redid the calling of the 5' RACE reads with MiXCR, one entry per CDR3 protein. The table has over 1,500,000 distinct CDR3 sequences, roughly two fifths seen once. The rearrangement links TRBV15 to TRBJ2-3; D perhaps matches TRBD2 (7 bases). The clonotype originates from a human donor in good health. Material for sequencing was blood. CDR3 sequence (DNA): TGTGCCACCAGCGGACAGAGCGGGGCAGTAGAAAGCACAGATACGCAGTATTTT. Translation: CATSGQSGAVESTDTQYF. Combining the CDR3 with reference TRBV15 and TRBJ2-3 gives the whole variable domain DAMVIQNPRYQVTQFGKPVTLSCSQTLNHNVMYWYQQKSSQAPKLLFHYYDKDFNNEADTPDNFQSRRPNTSFCFLDIRSPGLGDTAMYLCATSGQSGAVESTDTQYFGPGTRLTVL.